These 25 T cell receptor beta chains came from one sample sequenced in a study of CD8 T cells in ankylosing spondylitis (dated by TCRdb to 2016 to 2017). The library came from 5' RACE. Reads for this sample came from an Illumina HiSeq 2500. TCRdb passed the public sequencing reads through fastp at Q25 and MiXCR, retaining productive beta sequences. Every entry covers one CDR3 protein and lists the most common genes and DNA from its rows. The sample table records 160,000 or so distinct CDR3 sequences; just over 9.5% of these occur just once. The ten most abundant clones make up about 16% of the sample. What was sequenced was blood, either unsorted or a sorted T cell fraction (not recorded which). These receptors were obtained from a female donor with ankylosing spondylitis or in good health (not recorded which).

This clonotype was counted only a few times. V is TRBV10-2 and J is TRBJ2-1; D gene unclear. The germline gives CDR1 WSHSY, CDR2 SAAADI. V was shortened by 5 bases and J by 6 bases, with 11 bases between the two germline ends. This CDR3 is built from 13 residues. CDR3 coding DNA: TGCGCCAGCAGTCCCCTCGGAGCCAATGAGCAGTTCTTC. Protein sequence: CASSPLGANEQFF.

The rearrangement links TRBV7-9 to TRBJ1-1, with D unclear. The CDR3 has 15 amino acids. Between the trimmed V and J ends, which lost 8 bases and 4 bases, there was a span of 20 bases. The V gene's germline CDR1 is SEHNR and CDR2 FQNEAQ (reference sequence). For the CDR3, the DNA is TGTGCCAGCTCTTTTAACCAGTCACCCCCCACTGAAGCTTTCTTT. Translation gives CASSFNQSPPTEAFF.

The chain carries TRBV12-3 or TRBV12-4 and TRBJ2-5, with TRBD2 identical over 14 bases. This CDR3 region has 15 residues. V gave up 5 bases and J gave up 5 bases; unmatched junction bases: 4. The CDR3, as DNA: TGTGCCAGCAGTGGACTAGCGGGAGGAGGTGAGACCCAGTACTTC. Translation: CASSGLAGGGETQYF.

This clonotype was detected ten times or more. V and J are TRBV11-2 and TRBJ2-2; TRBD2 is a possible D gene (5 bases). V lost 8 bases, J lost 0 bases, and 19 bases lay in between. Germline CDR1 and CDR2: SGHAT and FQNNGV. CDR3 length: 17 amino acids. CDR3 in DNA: TGTGCCAGCGTCAGACTACGGCCCGTGCCGAACACCGGGGAGCTGTTTTTT. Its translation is CASVRLRPVPNTGELFF.

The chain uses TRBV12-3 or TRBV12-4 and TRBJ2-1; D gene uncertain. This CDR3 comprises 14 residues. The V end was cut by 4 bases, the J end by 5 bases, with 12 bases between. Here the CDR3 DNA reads TGTGCCAGCAGTTCCATAGCACCTCACAATGAGCAGTTCTTC. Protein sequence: CASSSIAPHNEQFF.

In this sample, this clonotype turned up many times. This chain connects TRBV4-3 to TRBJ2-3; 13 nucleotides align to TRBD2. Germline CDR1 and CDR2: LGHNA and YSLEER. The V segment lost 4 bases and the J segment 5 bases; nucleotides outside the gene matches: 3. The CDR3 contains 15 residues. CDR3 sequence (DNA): TGCGCCAGCAGCCTTTGGACTAGCGGGAGAGATACGCAGTATTTT. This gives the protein CASSLWTSGRDTQYF.

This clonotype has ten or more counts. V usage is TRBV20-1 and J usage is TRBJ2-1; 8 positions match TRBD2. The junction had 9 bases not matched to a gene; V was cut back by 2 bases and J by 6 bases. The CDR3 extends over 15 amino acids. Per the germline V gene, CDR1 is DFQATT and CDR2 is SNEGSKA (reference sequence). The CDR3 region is CSARSSSGRSNEQFF. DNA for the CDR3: TGCAGTGCTAGAAGTTCGAGCGGGAGAAGCAATGAGCAGTTCTTC.

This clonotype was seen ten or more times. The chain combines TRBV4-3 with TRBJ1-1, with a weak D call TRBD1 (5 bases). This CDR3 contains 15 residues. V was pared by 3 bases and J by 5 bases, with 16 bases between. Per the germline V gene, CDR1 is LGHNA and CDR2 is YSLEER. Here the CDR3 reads CASSQSGEGRTEAFF. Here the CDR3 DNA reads TGCGCCAGCAGCCAGTCCGGCGAGGGGAGGACTGAAGCTTTCTTT.

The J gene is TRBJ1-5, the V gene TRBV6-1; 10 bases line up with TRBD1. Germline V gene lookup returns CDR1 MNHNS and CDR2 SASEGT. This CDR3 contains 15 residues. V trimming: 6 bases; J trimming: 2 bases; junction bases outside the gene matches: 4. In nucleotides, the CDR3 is TGTGCCAGCAGGAGGGACAGGGGAGGCAATCAGCCCCAGCATTTT. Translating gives CASRRDRGGNQPQHF.

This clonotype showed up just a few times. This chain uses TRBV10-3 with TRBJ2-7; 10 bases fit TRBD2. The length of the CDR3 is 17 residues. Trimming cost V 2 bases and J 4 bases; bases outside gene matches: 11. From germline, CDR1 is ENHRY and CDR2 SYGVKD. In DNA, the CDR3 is TGTGCCATCAGTGAGCCATTTCTTGAGCGGGAGGGATACGAGCAGTACTTC. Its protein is CAISEPFLEREGYEQYF.

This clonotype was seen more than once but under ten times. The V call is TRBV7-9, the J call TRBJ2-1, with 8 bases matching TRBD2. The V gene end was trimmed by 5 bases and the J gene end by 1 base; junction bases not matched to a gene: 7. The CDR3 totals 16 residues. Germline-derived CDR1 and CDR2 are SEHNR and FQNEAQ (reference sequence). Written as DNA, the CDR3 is TGTGCCAGCAGCCCTAGGGCTAGCGGGTCCTACAATGAGCAGTTCTTC. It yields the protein CASSPRASGSYNEQFF.

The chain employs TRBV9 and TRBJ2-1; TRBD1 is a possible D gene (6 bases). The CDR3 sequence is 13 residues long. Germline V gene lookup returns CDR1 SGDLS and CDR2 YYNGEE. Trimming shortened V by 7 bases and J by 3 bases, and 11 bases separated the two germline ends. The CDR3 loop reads CASGQNIYNEQFF. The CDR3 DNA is TGTGCCAGCGGACAGAATATCTACAATGAGCAGTTCTTC.

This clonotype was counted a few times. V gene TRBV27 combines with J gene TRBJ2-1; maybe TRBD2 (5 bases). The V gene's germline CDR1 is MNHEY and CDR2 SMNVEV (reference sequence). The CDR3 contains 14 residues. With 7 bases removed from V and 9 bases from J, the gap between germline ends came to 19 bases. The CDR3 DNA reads TGTGCCAGCACCAAAGTTCCCATCGGAGGTGAGCAGTTCTTC. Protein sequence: CASTKVPIGGEQFF.

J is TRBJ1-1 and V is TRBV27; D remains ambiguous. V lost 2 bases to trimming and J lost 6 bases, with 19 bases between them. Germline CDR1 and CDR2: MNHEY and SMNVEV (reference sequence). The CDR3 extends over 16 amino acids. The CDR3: CASSLSGPRGIAEAFF. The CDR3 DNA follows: TGTGCCAGCAGTTTAAGCGGGCCACGAGGAATTGCTGAAGCTTTCTTT.

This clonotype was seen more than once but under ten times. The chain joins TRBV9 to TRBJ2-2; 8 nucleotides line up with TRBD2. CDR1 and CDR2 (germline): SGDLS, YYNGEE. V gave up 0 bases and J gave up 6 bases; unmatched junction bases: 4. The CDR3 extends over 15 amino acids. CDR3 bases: TGTGCCAGCAGCGTAGACACTAGCGGAGCCGGGGAGCTGTTTTTT. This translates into CASSVDTSGAGELFF.

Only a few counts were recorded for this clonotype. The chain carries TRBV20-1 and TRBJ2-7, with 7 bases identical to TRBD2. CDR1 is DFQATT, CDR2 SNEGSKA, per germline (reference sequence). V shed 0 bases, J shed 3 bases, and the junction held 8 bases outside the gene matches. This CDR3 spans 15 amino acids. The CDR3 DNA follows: TGCAGTGCTAGAGATACCCTAGCGGTATACTACGAGCAGTACTTC. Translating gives CSARDTLAVYYEQYF.

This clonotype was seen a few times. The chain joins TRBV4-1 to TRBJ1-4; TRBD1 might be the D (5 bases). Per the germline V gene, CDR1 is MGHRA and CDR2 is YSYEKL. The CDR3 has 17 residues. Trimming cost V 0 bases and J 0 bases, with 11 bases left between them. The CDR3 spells CASSQDRDVATNEKLFF. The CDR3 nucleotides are TGCGCCAGCAGCCAAGATCGGGACGTTGCAACTAATGAAAAACTGTTTTTT.

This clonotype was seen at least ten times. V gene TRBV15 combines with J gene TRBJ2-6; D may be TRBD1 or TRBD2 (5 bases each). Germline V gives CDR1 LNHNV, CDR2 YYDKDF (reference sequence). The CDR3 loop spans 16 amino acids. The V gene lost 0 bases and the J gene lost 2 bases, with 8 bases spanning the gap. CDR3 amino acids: CATSRDGGTGANVLTF. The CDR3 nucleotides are TGTGCCACCAGCAGAGATGGGGGAACTGGGGCCAACGTCCTGACTTTC.

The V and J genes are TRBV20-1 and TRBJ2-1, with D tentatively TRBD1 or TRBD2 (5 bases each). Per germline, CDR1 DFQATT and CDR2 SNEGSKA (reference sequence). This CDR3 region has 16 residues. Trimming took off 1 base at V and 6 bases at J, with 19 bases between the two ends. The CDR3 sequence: CSARAWGTGPSNEQFF. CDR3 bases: TGCAGTGCTAGAGCCTGGGGGACGGGACCTAGCAATGAGCAGTTCTTC.

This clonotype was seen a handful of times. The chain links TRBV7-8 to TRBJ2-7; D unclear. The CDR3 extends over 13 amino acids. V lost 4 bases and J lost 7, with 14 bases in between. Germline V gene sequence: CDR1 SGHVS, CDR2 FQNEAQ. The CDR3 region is CASSSPGSVEQYF. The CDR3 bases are TGTGCCAGCAGCTCCCCCGGGTCGGTAGAGCAGTACTTC. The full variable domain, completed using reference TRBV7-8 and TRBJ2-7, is GAGVSQSPRYKVAKRGQDVALRCDPISGHVSLFWYQQALGQGPEFLTYFQNEAQLDKSGLPSDRFFAERPEGSVSTLKIQRTQQEDSAVYLCASSSPGSVEQYFGPGTRLTVT.

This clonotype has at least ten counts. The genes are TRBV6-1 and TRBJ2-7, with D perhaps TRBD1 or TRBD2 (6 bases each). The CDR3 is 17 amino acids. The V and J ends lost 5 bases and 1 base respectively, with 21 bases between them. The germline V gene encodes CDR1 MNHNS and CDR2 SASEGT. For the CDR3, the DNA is TGTGCCAGCAGTAGTCCTTACCCGGGGGCAATTTCCTACGAGCAGTACTTC. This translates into CASSSPYPGAISYEQYF.

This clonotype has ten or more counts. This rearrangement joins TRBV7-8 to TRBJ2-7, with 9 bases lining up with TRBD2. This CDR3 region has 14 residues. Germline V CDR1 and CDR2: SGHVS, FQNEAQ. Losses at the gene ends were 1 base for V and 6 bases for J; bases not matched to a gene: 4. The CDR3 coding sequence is TGTGCCAGCAGCTTAGGCGGGAGGGCGCCCGAGCAGTACTTC. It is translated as CASSLGGRAPEQYF.

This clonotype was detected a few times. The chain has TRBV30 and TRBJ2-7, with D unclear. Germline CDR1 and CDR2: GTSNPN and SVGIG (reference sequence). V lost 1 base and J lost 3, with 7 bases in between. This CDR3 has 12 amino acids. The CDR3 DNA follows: TGTGCCTGGAGTGCGAGTATCTACGAGCAGTACTTC. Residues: CAWSASIYEQYF. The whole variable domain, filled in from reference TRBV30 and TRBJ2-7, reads SQTIHQWPATLVQPVGSPLSLECTVEGTSNPNLYWYRQAAGRGLQLLFYSVGIGQISSEVPQNLSASRPQDRQFILSSKKLLLSDSGFYLCAWSASIYEQYFGPGTRLTVT.

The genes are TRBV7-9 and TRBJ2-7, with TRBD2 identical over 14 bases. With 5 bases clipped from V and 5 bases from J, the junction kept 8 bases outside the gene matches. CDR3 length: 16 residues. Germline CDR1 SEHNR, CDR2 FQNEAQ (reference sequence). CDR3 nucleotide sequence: TGTGCCAGCAGCCCCCGTGCGGGACTAGCGGGAGACGAGCAGTACTTC. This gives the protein CASSPRAGLAGDEQYF.

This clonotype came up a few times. The CDR3 loop reads CASSESGTGDNSPLHF. The CDR3 DNA sequence: TGTGCCAGCAGCGAGTCCGGGACAGGGGATAATTCACCCCTCCACTTT. V usage is TRBV7-9 and J usage is TRBJ1-6, with TRBD1 matching 10 bases. The CDR3 has 16 residues. V was pared by 5 bases and J by 5 bases, with 6 bases of the junction left unmatched. Germline-derived CDR1 and CDR2 are SEHNR and FQNEAQ (reference sequence).